The entry below describes one T cell receptor (beta chain). Time point described: pretreatment peripheral blood. This record belongs to a study of PD-L1 blockade in urothelial cancer. This table comes from immunoSEQ multiplex PCR, and its TCRdb copy is limited to in-frame clones, with some not included. The sample gives tens of thousands of clones, approximately 77% of which show up once; 3.5% to 4.5% is in the top ten. Between the trimmed V and J ends, which lost 4 bases and 3 bases, there was a span of 7 bases. CDR3 size: 12 residues. Germline V gives CDR1 SGHNT, CDR2 YYREEE (reference sequence). The TCR originated in a man aged 65-85 years with urothelial cancer. This chain uses TRBV5-4 with TRBJ2-5, with unresolved D. The sequences come from PBMCs, collected around atezolizumab (anti-PD-L1) treatment. Written as DNA, the CDR3 is TGTGCCAGCAGCCAGTTCAAAGAGACCCAGTACTTC. Residues: CASSQFKETQYF.